These 31 T cell receptor beta chains originate from one sample sequenced in a study of beta chain features in type 1 diabetes. The whole isolated RNA underwent reverse transcription, so sequencing captured expressed TCRB transcripts. The protocol was immunoSEQ multiplex PCR, while the TCRdb copy is restricted to in-frame clones and leaves out a portion. Among about 150,000 clones listed, around 10% were seen once. The specimen was central memory CD4+ T cells from blood. Every receptor here comes from a man between 18 and 35 years old in good health.

This clone was observed a handful of times. This chain links TRBV2 with TRBJ1-4, with TRBD1 matching over 7 bases. This CDR3 contains 12 residues. In germline, CDR1 is SNHLY, CDR2 FYNNEI. The junction had 2 bases not matched to a gene; V was cut back by 5 bases and J by 8 bases. CDR3 residues: CASSPQGEKLFF. CDR3 in DNA: TGTGCCAGCAGTCCACAGGGGGAAAAACTGTTTTTT.

This clone was seen more than once but under ten times. The chain carries TRBV7-9 and TRBJ2-7; the D is unclear. CDR1 is SEHNR and CDR2 is FQNEAQ in the germline V gene (reference sequence). The CDR3 covers 15 residues. V was trimmed by 3 bases and J by 0 bases, leaving 12 bases between them. This CDR3 reads CASSFSDTLSYEQYF. DNA of the CDR3: TGTGCCAGCAGCTTTTCAGATACTCTCTCCTACGAGCAGTACTTC.

This chain connects TRBV28 to TRBJ2-7; TRBD1 aligns across 9 bases. After removal of 7 bases from V and 1 base from J, the junction contained 8 bases not matched to a gene. Germline-derived CDR1 and CDR2 are MDHEN and SYDVKM. The CDR3 has 15 residues. The chain's CDR3 is CASTRTGQGSYEQYF. The CDR3 DNA reads as TGTGCCAGCACCCGGACGGGACAGGGTTCCTACGAGCAGTACTTC.

J is TRBJ2-3 and V is TRBV9; a weak D match, TRBD1 (6 bases). Germline assignment: CDR1 SGDLS and CDR2 YYNGEE. The CDR3 sequence is 15 residues long. V lost 0 bases and J lost 0, with 8 bases in between. In nucleotides, the CDR3 is TGTGCCAGCAGCGTAGCTGACAGGAGCACAGATACGCAGTATTTT. Protein product: CASSVADRSTDTQYF.

This clone turned up a few times. V usage is TRBV7-9 and J usage is TRBJ2-7; D might be TRBD1 (5 bases). Germline V gene sequence: CDR1 SEHNR, CDR2 FQNEAQ (reference sequence). With 3 bases removed from V and 3 bases from J, the gap between germline ends came to 15 bases. The CDR3 extends over 15 amino acids. The CDR3 region is CASSFQGVPGYEQYF. The CDR3 bases are TGTGCCAGCAGCTTTCAGGGCGTCCCGGGCTACGAGCAGTACTTC. Together with reference TRBV7-9 and TRBJ2-7, the CDR3 gives the full variable domain: DTGVSQNPRHKITKRGQNVTFRCDPISEHNRLYWYRQTLGQGPEFLTYFQNEAQLEKSRLLSDRFSAERPKGSFSTLEIQRTEQGDSAMYLCASSFQGVPGYEQYFGPGTRLTVT.

This clone was recorded a few times. This chain joins TRBV28 and TRBJ1-1, with no clear D. Between the trimmed V and J ends, which lost 6 bases and 6 bases, there was a span of 20 bases. Germline V gene sequence: CDR1 MDHEN, CDR2 SYDVKM. The CDR3 sequence is 15 residues long. The CDR3, as DNA: TGTGCCAGCAGCCGACCTGATCCTGGGCGGGCTGAAGCTTTCTTT. Its translation is CASSRPDPGRAEAFF. The full variable domain, with the rest looked up from reference TRBV28 and TRBJ1-1, is DVKVTQSSRYLVKRTGEKVFLECVQDMDHENMFWYRQDPGLGLRLIYFSYDVKMKEKGDIPEGYSVSREKKERFSLILESASTNQTSMYLCASSRPDPGRAEAFFGQGTRLTVV.

This clone was picked up a small number of times. The V gene is TRBV29-1, the J gene TRBJ2-1; no firm D call. In germline, CDR1 is SQVTM, CDR2 ANQGSEA. The CDR3 sequence is 10 residues long. The germline V and J ends were trimmed by 4 bases and 2 bases, with 0 bases remaining between them. For the CDR3, the DNA is TGCAGCGTTGCCTACAATGAGCAGTTCTTC. It encodes CSVAYNEQFF.

This clone showed up just a few times. For the CDR3, the DNA is TGTGCCAGCAGTTCCGTCCTACTAGCGGGAGTAGTCTATGAGCAGTTCTTC. Protein: CASSSVLLAGVVYEQFF. This sequence joins TRBV27 and TRBJ2-1; 11 positions agree with TRBD2. This CDR3 is 17 amino acids long. Germline lookup yields CDR1 MNHEY and CDR2 SMNVEV (reference sequence). The ends lost 4 bases at V and 8 bases at J; junction bases unmatched: 13.

This clone was recorded a few times. This chain joins TRBV18 and TRBJ2-5, with TRBD2 as a possible D gene (5 bases). The germline gives CDR1 KGHSH, CDR2 LQKENI. This CDR3 comprises 14 residues. Between the trimmed V and J ends, which lost 3 bases and 1 base, there was a span of 9 bases. The DNA for the CDR3 is TGTGCCAGCTCACCCACTAGTTTCCAAGAGACCCAGTACTTC. This gives the protein CASSPTSFQETQYF.

This clone was seen more than once but under ten times. The chain joins TRBV7-2 to TRBJ2-3; D uncertain. Germline CDR1 SGHTA, CDR2 FQGNSA. CDR3 length: 14 residues. The V end lost 7 bases, the J end lost 6 bases, and 17 bases lay between the germline ends. The CDR3 region has the DNA TGTGCCAGCAAGGACGGCCCTAGGCGGGATACGCAGTATTTT. This gives the protein CASKDGPRRDTQYF.

In its sample, this clone was seen once. This chain links TRBV5-1 with TRBJ2-3; D is possibly TRBD1 or TRBD2 (5 bases each). The germline CDR1 and CDR2 sequences are SGHRS and YFSETQ. V was shortened by 5 bases and J by 3 bases, with 16 bases between the two germline ends. The CDR3 sequence is 15 residues long. The CDR3 loop reads CASSLRDGDTDTQYF. The DNA for the CDR3 is TGCGCCAGCAGTCTCCGGGACGGTGATACAGATACGCAGTATTTT.

The chain carries TRBV28 and TRBJ1-1; 8 nucleotides line up with TRBD1. CDR1 MDHEN and CDR2 SYDVKM come from the germline V gene. The length of the CDR3 is 14 residues. Unmatched junction bases numbered 4, after V lost 5 bases and J lost 2 bases. This CDR3 reads CASSTTGGNTEAFF. In DNA form, the CDR3 reads TGTGCCAGCAGTACCACAGGGGGTAACACTGAAGCTTTCTTT.

This clone was counted a few times. The chain combines TRBV28 with TRBJ1-6; 10 bases agree with TRBD1. The V segment lost 5 bases and the J segment 5 bases; nucleotides outside the gene matches: 6. Per the germline V gene, CDR1 is MDHEN and CDR2 is SYDVKM. The CDR3 extends over 16 amino acids. DNA of the CDR3: TGTGCCAGCAGTCCCCCGGGACAGGGGCATAATTCACCCCTCCACTTT. Amino acid sequence: CASSPPGQGHNSPLHF.

This clone was counted only a few times. The chain has TRBV12-5 and TRBJ1-2; D ambiguous. The V end lost 1 base, the J end lost 4 bases, and 13 bases lay between the germline ends. The CDR3 sequence is 15 residues long. CDR1 is LGHNT, CDR2 FRNRAP, per germline. The CDR3 nucleotides are TGTGCTAGTGGTTTGGCCGCCTCGGACCCCTATGGCTACACCTTC. This codes for CASGLAASDPYGYTF. Full variable domain (outside the CDR3, taken from reference TRBV12-5 and TRBJ1-2): DARVTQTPRHKVTEMGQEVTMRCQPILGHNTVFWYRQTMMQGLELLAYFRNRAPLDDSGMPKDRFSAEMPDATLATLKIQPSEPRDSAVYFCASGLAASDPYGYTFGSGTRLTVV.

This clone appeared a few times. This chain links TRBV5-1 with TRBJ2-5; a possible D gene is TRBD2 (7 bases). The J call may not be correct, given that the DNA end is closer to TRBJ2-7. Germline CDR1 is SGHRS and CDR2 is YFSETQ. The length of the CDR3 is 16 residues. The CDR3 region is CASSPSGQLVSYEQYF. The DNA for the CDR3 is TGCGCCAGCAGCCCTAGCGGACAGCTTGTATCCTACGAGCAGTACTTC.

The V call is TRBV10-3, the J call TRBJ2-4; 7 bases are a match to TRBD1. Losses at the gene ends were 6 bases for V and 6 bases for J; bases not matched to a gene: 8. The CDR3 length is 14 residues. Germline assignment: CDR1 ENHRY and CDR2 SYGVKD. CDR3 sequence: CAISTGERGNIQYF. The CDR3 DNA reads as TGTGCCATCAGCACAGGGGAGAGGGGAAACATTCAGTACTTC.

This clone showed up just a few times. The gene calls are TRBV7-3 and TRBJ2-2, with 8 bases matching TRBD2. This CDR3 contains 19 residues. Germline CDR1 is SGHTA and CDR2 is FQGTGA. Germline trimming cut 1 base from V and 3 bases from J; bases unmatched to any gene: 13. This CDR3 reads CASSLNRRTSYLDTGELFF. The DNA of the CDR3 is TGTGCCAGCAGCTTAAATAGGAGGACTAGCTATCTCGACACCGGGGAGCTGTTTTTT.

The table lists this clone with a few counts. The rearrangement links TRBV7-3 to TRBJ2-7, with TRBD2 as a possible D gene (6 bases). The CDR3 sequence is 15 residues long. From germline, CDR1 is SGHTA and CDR2 FQGTGA. The V end was cut by 2 bases, the J end by 6 bases, with 17 bases between. The CDR3 DNA sequence: TGTGCCAGCAGCTTATCTCGGGAGAGCATTCGCGAGCAGTACTTC. Protein product: CASSLSRESIREQYF.

This clone appeared a few times. The chain links TRBV2 to TRBJ2-1; the match to TRBD2 covers 9 bases. The CDR3 length is 14 residues. CDR1 is SNHLY and CDR2 is FYNNEI in the germline V gene. V lost 7 bases to trimming and J lost 5 bases; unmatched junction nucleotides: 6. The CDR3 nucleotides read TGTGCCAGCAAAGGACTAGCGTCACACAATGAGCAGTTCTTC. Its translation: CASKGLASHNEQFF.

This clone was picked up many times. V and J are TRBV10-3 and TRBJ2-5; 10 bases match TRBD1. Germline values: CDR1 ENHRY, CDR2 SYGVKD. The CDR3 covers 16 residues. V was clipped by 3 bases and J by 4 bases; unmatched bases: 8. CDR3 bases: TGTGCCATCAGTGATTCGGACAGGGGGAGGAGAGAGACCCAGTACTTC. It codes for CAISDSDRGRRETQYF.

This clone was seen ten or more times. The genes are TRBV7-3 and TRBJ2-1; the match to TRBD2 covers 7 bases. Trimming at V came to 5 bases and at J to 8 bases, leaving 12 bases not matched to a gene. The CDR3 sequence is 15 residues long. Germline lookup yields CDR1 SGHTA and CDR2 FQGTGA. CDR3 amino acids: CASSPPGGRGDEQFF. CDR3 nucleotide sequence: TGTGCCAGCAGCCCACCGGGAGGACGGGGCGATGAGCAGTTCTTC.

This clone was seen only a few times. The chain employs TRBV20-1 and TRBJ1-2, with D tentatively TRBD1 (6 bases). Germline CDR1 DFQATT, CDR2 SNEGSKA (reference sequence). The CDR3 is 11 residues long. V was cut by 5 bases and J by 5 bases, with 9 bases left in between. CDR3 region: CSAWGPYGYTF. DNA of the CDR3: TGCAGTGCTTGGGGGCCTTATGGCTACACCTTC.

By share, this clone ranks as medium-sized. The chain is built from TRBV5-4 and TRBJ2-1, with TRBD1 identical over 7 bases. Germline V gene sequence: CDR1 SGHNT, CDR2 YYREEE (reference sequence). With V trimmed by 4 bases and J by 5 bases, 9 bases remained unmatched. The CDR3 is 15 residues long. Here the CDR3 reads CASSTRQGRDNEQFF. CDR3 bases: TGTGCCAGCAGCACGAGACAGGGTAGGGACAATGAGCAGTTCTTC.

The rearrangement uses TRBV11-2 and TRBJ1-2; D possibly corresponds to TRBD1 (5 bases). In germline, CDR1 is SGHAT, CDR2 FQNNGV. Trimming cost V 0 bases and J 7 bases, with 12 bases left between them. This CDR3 is built from 14 residues. The DNA of the CDR3 is TGTGCCAGCAGCTTAGACAGGGCTCCTGGTGGCTACACCTTC. Translating it yields CASSLDRAPGGYTF.

The V gene is TRBV12-2, the J gene TRBJ2-7; the listed D gene, TRBD2, was not tested against the DNA. TRBV12-2 is a listed pseudogene. The CDR3 is 17 residues long. CDR3 in DNA: TGTGCAAGTCGCTTAGTTCACAGTCCGGCGGGAGAGTACGAGCAGTACTTC. As protein: CASRLVHSPAGEYEQYF.

J is TRBJ1-1 and V is TRBV10-3; D perhaps matches TRBD1 (5 bases). This CDR3 has 14 residues. The V and J ends lost 3 bases and 7 bases respectively, with 15 bases between them. Germline V gives CDR1 ENHRY, CDR2 SYGVKD. CDR3 protein: CAISESGIRVEAFF. CDR3 DNA sequence: TGTGCCATCAGTGAATCAGGGATCAGGGTTGAAGCTTTCTTT.

In regard to this clone: Other DNA sequences within the sample encode an identical CDR3. The chain combines TRBV4-2 with TRBJ2-2; D gene ambiguous. Germline-derived CDR1 and CDR2 are LGHNA and YNFKEQ. This CDR3 is built from 15 residues. With 1 base removed from V and 2 bases from J, the gap between germline ends came to 8 bases. In DNA form, the CDR3 reads TGTGCCAGCAGCCAAGGGGGTAGAAACACCGGGGAGCTGTTTTTT. Translation gives CASSQGGRNTGELFF.

This chain uses TRBV18 with TRBJ1-5; D uncertain. The V end lost 3 bases, the J end lost 0 bases, and 12 bases lay between the germline ends. The CDR3 sequence is 16 residues long. Per the germline V gene, CDR1 is KGHSH and CDR2 is LQKENI. The CDR3 region has the DNA TGTGCCAGCTCACCTATATCGATCTATAGCAATCAGCCCCAGCATTTT. Protein sequence: CASSPISIYSNQPQHF. The entire variable domain, with the rest obtained from reference TRBV18 and TRBJ1-5, is as follows: NAGVMQNPRHLVRRRGQEARLRCSPMKGHSHVYWYRQLPEEGLKFMVYLQKENIIDESGMPKERFSAEFPKEGPSILRIQQVVRGDSAAYFCASSPISIYSNQPQHFGDGTRLSIL.

The V call is TRBV10-3, the J call TRBJ2-3; TRBD1 might be the D (6 bases). Trimming cost V 6 bases and J 0 bases, with 10 bases left between them. CDR3 length: 14 residues. CDR1 is ENHRY, CDR2 SYGVKD, per germline. The CDR3 sequence is CAIRTGSSTDTQYF. The CDR3 region has the DNA TGTGCCATCAGGACAGGTTCTAGCACAGATACGCAGTATTTT.

The rearrangement links TRBV7-9 to TRBJ1-2; D gene ambiguous. This CDR3 comprises 13 residues. The germline V gene encodes CDR1 SEHNR and CDR2 FQNEAQ (reference sequence). Trimming took 3 bases from V and 5 from J, leaving 10 bases between them. CDR3 in amino acids: CASSLMAEYGYTF. For the CDR3, the DNA is TGTGCCAGCAGCTTGATGGCAGAGTATGGCTACACCTTC.

The gene calls are TRBV28 and TRBJ2-5; D may be TRBD1 (7 bases). Germline V lookup: CDR1 MDHEN, CDR2 SYDVKM. Trimming took 7 bases from V and 6 from J, leaving 21 bases between them. This CDR3 is 15 amino acids long. The DNA for the CDR3 is TGTGCCAGCACCACCGACCGATCAGGGGGGAAGACCCAGTACTTC. It translates to CASTTDRSGGKTQYF.